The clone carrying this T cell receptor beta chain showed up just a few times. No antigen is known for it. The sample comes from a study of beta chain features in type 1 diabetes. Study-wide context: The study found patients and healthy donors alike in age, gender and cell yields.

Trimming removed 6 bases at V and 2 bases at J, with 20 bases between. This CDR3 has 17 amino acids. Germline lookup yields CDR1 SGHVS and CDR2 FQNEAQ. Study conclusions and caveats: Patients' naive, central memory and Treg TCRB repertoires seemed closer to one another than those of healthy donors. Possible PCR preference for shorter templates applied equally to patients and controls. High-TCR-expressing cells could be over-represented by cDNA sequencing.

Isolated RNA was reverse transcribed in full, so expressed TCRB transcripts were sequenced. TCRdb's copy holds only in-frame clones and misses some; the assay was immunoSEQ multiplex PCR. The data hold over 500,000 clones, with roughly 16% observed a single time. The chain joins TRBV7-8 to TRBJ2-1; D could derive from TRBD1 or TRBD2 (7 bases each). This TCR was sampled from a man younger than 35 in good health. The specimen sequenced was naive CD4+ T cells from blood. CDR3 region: CASSTPAGGGPYNEQFF. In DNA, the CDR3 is TGTGCCAGCAGTACGCCCGCAGGGGGGGGCCCCTACAATGAGCAGTTCTTC.